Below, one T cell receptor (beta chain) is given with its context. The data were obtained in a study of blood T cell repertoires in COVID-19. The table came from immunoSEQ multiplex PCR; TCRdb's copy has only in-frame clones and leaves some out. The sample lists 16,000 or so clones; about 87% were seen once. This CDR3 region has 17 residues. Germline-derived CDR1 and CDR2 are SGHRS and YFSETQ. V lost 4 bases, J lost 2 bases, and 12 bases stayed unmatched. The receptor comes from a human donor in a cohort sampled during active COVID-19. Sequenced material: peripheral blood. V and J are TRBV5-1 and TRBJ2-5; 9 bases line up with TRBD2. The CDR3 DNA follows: TGCGCCAGCAGCCCTCCGGGACTAGCTAAAACACAAGAGACCCAGTACTTC. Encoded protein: CASSPPGLAKTQETQYF. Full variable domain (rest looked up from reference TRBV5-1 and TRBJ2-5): KAGVTQTPRYLIKTRGQQVTLSCSPISGHRSVSWYQQTPGQGLQFLFEYFSETQRNKGNFPGRFSGRQFSNSRSEMNVSTLELGDSALYLCASSPPGLAKTQETQYFGPGTRLLVL.